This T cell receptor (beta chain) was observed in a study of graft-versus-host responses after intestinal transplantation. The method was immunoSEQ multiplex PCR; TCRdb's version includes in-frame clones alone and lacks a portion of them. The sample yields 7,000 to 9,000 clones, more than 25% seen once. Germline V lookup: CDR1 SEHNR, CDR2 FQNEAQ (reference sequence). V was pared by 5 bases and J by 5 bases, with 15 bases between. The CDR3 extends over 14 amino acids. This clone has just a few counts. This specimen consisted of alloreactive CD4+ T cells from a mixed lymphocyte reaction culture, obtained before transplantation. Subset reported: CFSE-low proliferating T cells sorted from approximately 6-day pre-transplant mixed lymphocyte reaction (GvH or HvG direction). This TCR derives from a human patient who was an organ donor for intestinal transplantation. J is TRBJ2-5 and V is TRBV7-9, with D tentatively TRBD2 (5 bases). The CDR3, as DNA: TGTGCCAGCAGCCCAAAGAACGGGGTTGAGACCCAGTACTTC. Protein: CASSPKNGVETQYF.